This TCR beta chain was found in a study of Ad26.COV2.S vaccination and SARS-CoV-2 variants. Study-wide findings and caveats: Vaccine recipients posted higher spike-specific TCR breadth than their placebo counterparts.

The CDR3 loop spans 14 amino acids. V was pared by 4 bases and J by 6 bases, with 17 bases between. CDR1 GTSNPN and CDR2 SVGIG come from the germline V gene (reference sequence). TCRdb keeps only in-frame clones here, not all; method: immunoSEQ multiplex PCR. This sample has around 400,000 clones, with approximately 90% found just once. The sample's treatment: about 20 received Ad26.COV2.S at low or high dose, single or two shots; several received placebo; per-sample allocation not given. Specimens were obtained on day 63 following the first vaccine or placebo injection. Participants' vaccine, an Ad26 vector, delivered Wuhan-strain SARS-CoV-2 spike. This clone came up once. Its antigen is undetermined.

The receptor's source is a person aged 18-60 years who received the Ad26.COV2.S COVID-19 vaccine or a placebo. Sequences were derived from peripheral blood, sampled in a trial of Ad26.COV2.S vaccine versus placebo. This sequence joins TRBV30 and TRBJ2-3; TRBD1 might be the D (7 bases). CDR3 in amino acids: CAWTDRESGDTQYF. The CDR3 DNA sequence: TGTGCCTGGACCGACAGGGAGAGCGGGGATACGCAGTATTTT.